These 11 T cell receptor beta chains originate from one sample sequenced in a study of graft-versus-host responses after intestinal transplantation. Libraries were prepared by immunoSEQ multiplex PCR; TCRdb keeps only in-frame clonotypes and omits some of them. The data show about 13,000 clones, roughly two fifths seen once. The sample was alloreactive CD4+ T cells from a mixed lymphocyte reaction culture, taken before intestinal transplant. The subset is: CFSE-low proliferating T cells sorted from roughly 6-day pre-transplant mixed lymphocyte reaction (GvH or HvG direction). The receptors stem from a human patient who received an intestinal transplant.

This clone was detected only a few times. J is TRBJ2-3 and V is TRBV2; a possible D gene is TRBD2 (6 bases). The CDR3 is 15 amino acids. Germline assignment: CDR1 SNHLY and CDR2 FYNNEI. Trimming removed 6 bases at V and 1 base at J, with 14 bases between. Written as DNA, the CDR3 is TGTGCCAGCAGCGCCCCGGGCGGGGGCACAGATACGCAGTATTTT. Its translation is CASSAPGGGTDTQYF.

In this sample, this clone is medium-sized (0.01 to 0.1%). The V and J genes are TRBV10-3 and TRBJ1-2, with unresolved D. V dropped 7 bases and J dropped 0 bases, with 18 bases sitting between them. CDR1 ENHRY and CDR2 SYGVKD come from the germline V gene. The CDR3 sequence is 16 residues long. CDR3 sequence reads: CAITERWVEANYGYTF. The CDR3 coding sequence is TGTGCCATCACCGAGAGGTGGGTGGAAGCTAACTATGGCTACACCTTC.

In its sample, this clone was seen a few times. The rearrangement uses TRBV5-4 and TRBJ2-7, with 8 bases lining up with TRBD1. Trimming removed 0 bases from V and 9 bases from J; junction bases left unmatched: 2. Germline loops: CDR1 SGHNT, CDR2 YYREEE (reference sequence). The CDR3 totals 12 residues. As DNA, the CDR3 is TGTGCCAGCAGCTTGGCCGGGACAGGGCAGTACTTC. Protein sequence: CASSLAGTGQYF.

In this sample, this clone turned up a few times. The CDR3 region is CASSLGGGAGYEQYF. In DNA form, the CDR3 reads TGTGCCAGCAGCTTAGGCGGGGGGGCGGGGTACGAGCAGTACTTC. The rearrangement uses TRBV7-2 and TRBJ2-7; 9 bases align to TRBD2. Germline CDR1 SGHTA, CDR2 FQGNSA. This CDR3 has 15 amino acids. V was clipped by 1 base and J by 4 bases; unmatched bases: 5.

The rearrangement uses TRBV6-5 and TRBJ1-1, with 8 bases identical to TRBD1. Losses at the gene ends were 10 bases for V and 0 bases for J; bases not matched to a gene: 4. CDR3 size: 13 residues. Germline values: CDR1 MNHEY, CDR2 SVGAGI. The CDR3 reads CATGQGVNTEAFF. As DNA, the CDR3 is TGTGCCACCGGACAGGGAGTGAACACTGAAGCTTTCTTT.

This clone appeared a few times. CDR3 region: CASSGQGGSPLHF. The CDR3 nucleotides read TGTGCCAGTAGCGGACAGGGGGGTTCACCCCTCCACTTT. The V and J genes are TRBV19 and TRBJ1-6, with TRBD1 matching over 10 bases. V shed 6 bases and J 9 bases; nucleotides not matched to a gene: 2. From germline, CDR1 is LNHDA and CDR2 SQIVND (reference sequence). This CDR3 region has 13 residues.

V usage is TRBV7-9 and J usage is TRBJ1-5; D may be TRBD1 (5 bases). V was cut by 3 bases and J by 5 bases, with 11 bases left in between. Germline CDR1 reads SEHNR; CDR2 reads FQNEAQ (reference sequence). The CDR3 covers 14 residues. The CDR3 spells CASSFQGGDQPQHF. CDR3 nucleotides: TGTGCCAGCAGCTTCCAGGGAGGAGATCAGCCCCAGCATTTT.

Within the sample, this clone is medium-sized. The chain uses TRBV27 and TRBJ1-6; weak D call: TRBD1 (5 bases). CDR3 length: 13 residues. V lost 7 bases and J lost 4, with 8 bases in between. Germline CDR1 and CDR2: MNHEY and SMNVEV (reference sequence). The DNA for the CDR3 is TGTGCCAGCAATACAGGATATAATTCACCCCTCCACTTT. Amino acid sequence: CASNTGYNSPLHF.

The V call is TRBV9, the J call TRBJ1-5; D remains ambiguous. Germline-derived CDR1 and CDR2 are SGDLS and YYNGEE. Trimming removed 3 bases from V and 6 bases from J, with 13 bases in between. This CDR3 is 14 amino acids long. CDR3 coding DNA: TGTGCCAGCAGCGCCGGGGTGGTGGCTCAGCCCCAGCATTTT. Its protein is CASSAGVVAQPQHF.

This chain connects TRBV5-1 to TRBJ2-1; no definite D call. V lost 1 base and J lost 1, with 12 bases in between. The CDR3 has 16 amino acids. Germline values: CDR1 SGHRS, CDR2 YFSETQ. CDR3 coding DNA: TGCGCCAGCAGCTTGTTGGCCTTGCAATCCTACAATGAGCAGTTCTTC. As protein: CASSLLALQSYNEQFF.

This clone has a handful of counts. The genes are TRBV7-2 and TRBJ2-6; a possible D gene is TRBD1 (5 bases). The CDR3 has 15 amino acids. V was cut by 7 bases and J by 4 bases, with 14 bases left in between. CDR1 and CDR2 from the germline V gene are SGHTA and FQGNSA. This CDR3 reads CASMGIQAGANVLTF. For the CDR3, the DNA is TGTGCCAGCATGGGAATACAGGCGGGGGCCAACGTCCTGACTTTC.